This is a list of T cell receptor beta chains from one sample in a study of control samples from healthy donors and cancer patients. Generated by immunoSEQ multiplex PCR, the TCRdb table keeps only in-frame clones and is missing some. The sample contains some 150,000 clones, approximately 93% of which appear only once. Sequencing used blood. These receptors were obtained from a man in his forties or fifties in good health. CDR3s leave out the opening cysteine and the closing phenylalanine or tryptophan.

CDR3 length	V gene	CDR3 protein
11	TRBV12-3/TRBV12-4	ASGPSVGSPLH
13	TRBV30	ACSDYGKANYGYT
13	TRBV2	ASSEREPPYNEQF
15	TRBV10-2	ASSESYLSPYNSPLH
12	TRBV5-1	ASSLYGFGTEAF
11	TRBV9	ASSVAGSYEQY
14	TRBV11-2	ASSRGTSGVTDTQY
11	TRBV6-5	ASSTTVNTEAF
13	TRBV5-1	ASSLEVSVPYEQY
10	TRBV13	ASSLGGDIQY
13	TRBV30	AWSVGYSNTGELF
13	TRBV11-2	ASSLVWTSPRGQF
13	TRBV30	AWRQRSGPREKLF
13	TRBV30	AWSNFLKKNYGYT
12	TRBV5-5	ASSPRVAGAEAF
17	TRBV21-1	ASSITGTGREEGNQPQH
11	TRBV7-7	ASSSTGGNEQF
10	TRBV5-1	ASSLGDYEQY
12	TRBV2	ASSEMNRASEQY
11	TRBV5-4	ASSLKPNYGYT
14	TRBV5-5	ASSQTFQTGAYEQY
14	TRBV9	ASRDTSGRNTGELF
11	TRBV18	ASSELTGDGYT
14	TRBV19	ASSIDLGQSNQPQH
11	TRBV25-1	ASKGKAKNIQY
15	TRBV7-3	ASSLTQGFSGANVLT
15	TRBV4-2	ASSQEGDRAAYNEQF
12	TRBV28	ASSPRGSRHIQY
10	TRBV25-1	AVLAGVETQY
9	TRBV20-1	SARPMTEAF
13	TRBV5-1	ASSLWQGTNTEAF
10	TRBV4-1	ASSLGYNEQF
11	TRBV6-4	ASSAMVWTEAF
12	TRBV5-1	ASSLEGGDNEQF
13	TRBV6-1	ASSEHRGVRETQY
11	TRBV5-1	ASSSDRAYGYT
14	TRBV4-1	ASSSQNTQSNEKLF
12	TRBV4-2	ASSQDRWEREQF